Below are 15 T cell receptor beta chains sequenced from a single sample in a study of T-cell reconstitution after alpha-beta-depleted transplantation in children. Preparation of the TCRbeta library was carried out with unique molecular identifiers. TCRdb reprocessed the PCR reads via MiXCR and lists one record per CDR3 protein. The sample records about 580,000 distinct CDR3 sequences, roughly 23% being singletons. The specimen was PBMCs, mostly from graft donor cells, collected 360 days after TCRalphabeta/CD19-depleted stem cell transplant. These receptors all come from a boy younger than two who had a stem cell transplant for acute myeloid leukemia, so the T cells may come from the graft donor.

This clonotype has more than one count but fewer than ten. The V call is TRBV4-3, the J call TRBJ2-2, with D possibly being TRBD1 or TRBD2 (5 bases each). This CDR3 has 14 residues. The V gene lost 3 bases and the J gene lost 5 bases, with 10 bases spanning the gap. Germline V lookup: CDR1 LGHNA, CDR2 YSLEER. CDR3 loop: CASSHGTQTGELFF. The CDR3 DNA reads as TGCGCCAGCAGCCATGGGACCCAAACCGGGGAGCTGTTTTTT.

This clonotype was observed at least ten times. The chain employs TRBV20-1 and TRBJ1-1; D possibly corresponds to TRBD1 (5 bases). Trimming cost V 2 bases and J 4 bases, with 20 bases left between them. The germline V gene has CDR1 DFQATT and CDR2 SNEGSKA (reference sequence). The CDR3 totals 16 residues. The CDR3 loop is CSARNPLEGRGTEAFF. In nucleotides, the CDR3 is TGCAGTGCTAGAAACCCCTTAGAGGGGAGGGGCACTGAAGCTTTCTTT.

There are many counts of this clonotype. The V call is TRBV25-1, the J call TRBJ1-2; D remains ambiguous. This CDR3 spans 15 amino acids. Germline V gene sequence: CDR1 MGHDK, CDR2 SYGVNS. V was clipped by 3 bases and J by 3 bases, with 14 bases between them. The DNA of the CDR3 is TGTGCCAGCAGTGACCAGCGAGGAAGTCACTATGGCTACACCTTC. Translating it yields CASSDQRGSHYGYTF.

The rearrangement links TRBV20-1 to TRBJ2-7; D is possibly TRBD2 (5 bases). V gave up 3 bases and J gave up 5 bases, with 17 bases separating them. CDR3 length: 14 amino acids. CDR1 is DFQATT and CDR2 is SNEGSKA in the germline V gene (reference sequence). CDR3 in DNA: TGCAGTGCTAGTTCGGCCGAGGGTCTGAACGAGCAGTACTTC. This encodes CSASSAEGLNEQYF.

This clonotype showed up many times. The rearrangement links TRBV6-5 to TRBJ2-2; no definite D call. The CDR3 runs to 12 residues. From germline, CDR1 is MNHEY and CDR2 SVGAGI. V gave up 5 bases and J gave up 5 bases, with 6 bases separating them. The CDR3 DNA follows: TGTGCCAGCAGTCCCGGTACCGGGGAGCTGTTTTTT. Translating it yields CASSPGTGELFF.

The chain employs TRBV6-1 and TRBJ1-4; possible D gene TRBD1, 5 bases. V was clipped by 6 bases and J by 0 bases, with 17 bases between them. Germline CDR1 reads MNHNS; CDR2 reads SASEGT. The length of the CDR3 is 17 residues. CDR3 nucleotides: TGTGCCAGCAGGGAGACCGGGACCGTAGCAACTAATGAAAAACTGTTTTTT. This encodes CASRETGTVATNEKLFF.

The genes are TRBV20-1 and TRBJ1-6; the match to TRBD1 covers 7 bases. V was clipped by 3 bases and J by 0 bases; unmatched bases: 5. Germline loops: CDR1 DFQATT, CDR2 SNEGSKA (reference sequence). The CDR3 contains 16 residues. The CDR3 DNA reads TGCAGTGCTAGGACGACAGGGAGCTCCTATAATTCACCCCTCCACTTT. Its translation: CSARTTGSSYNSPLHF.

This clonotype occurred many times. The CDR3 region is CSAREQGTDTQYF. CDR3 DNA sequence: TGCAGTGCTAGAGAACAGGGCACAGATACGCAGTATTTT. The V gene is TRBV20-1, the J gene TRBJ2-3; a weak D match, TRBD1 (5 bases). V was pared by 0 bases and J by 1 base, with 5 bases between. The germline V gene has CDR1 DFQATT and CDR2 SNEGSKA (reference sequence). The CDR3 is 13 residues long.

This clonotype was observed a few times. The rearrangement links TRBV20-1 to TRBJ2-2; 8 bases are a match to TRBD2. V lost 3 bases to trimming and J lost 5 bases; unmatched junction nucleotides: 8. Germline V CDR1 and CDR2: DFQATT, SNEGSKA (reference sequence). The CDR3 contains 15 residues. Here the CDR3 reads CSARSGGPLTGELFF. The CDR3 nucleotides read TGCAGTGCTAGGAGCGGGGGACCGCTTACCGGGGAGCTGTTTTTT.

This clonotype appeared a few times. The V call is TRBV5-1, the J call TRBJ1-2, with D perhaps TRBD1 (5 bases). This CDR3 region has 16 residues. V gave up 7 bases and J gave up 6 bases, with 25 bases separating them. The germline V gene has CDR1 SGHRS and CDR2 YFSETQ. CDR3 amino acids: CASGARDSGLAHGYTF. The CDR3 DNA is TGCGCCAGCGGTGCGAGGGACTCCGGCCTTGCTCATGGCTACACCTTC.

This clonotype was seen only a few times. The V and J genes are TRBV20-1 and TRBJ2-3; D might be TRBD2 (6 bases). This CDR3 is 15 amino acids long. Between the trimmed V and J ends, which lost 3 bases and 0 bases, there was a span of 13 bases. CDR1 is DFQATT and CDR2 is SNEGSKA in the germline V gene (reference sequence). CDR3 coding DNA: TGCAGTGCTAGTGACGGGAGACCTAGCACAGATACGCAGTATTTT. Amino acid sequence: CSASDGRPSTDTQYF.

This clonotype appeared many times. The genes are TRBV7-8 and TRBJ2-1; 7 bases line up with TRBD1. Germline V gene lookup returns CDR1 SGHVS and CDR2 FQNEAQ. Germline trimming cut 5 bases from V and 2 bases from J; bases unmatched to any gene: 6. The CDR3 loop spans 15 amino acids. The CDR3 DNA follows: TGTGCCAGCAGCCGCCTGAGGGGGCCCTACAATGAGCAGTTCTTC. The encoded protein is CASSRLRGPYNEQFF.

This clonotype was found a few times. The chain links TRBV5-6 to TRBJ2-1; D call uncertain. CDR3 size: 11 residues. Trimming removed 7 bases from V and 7 bases from J, with 9 bases in between. Germline CDR1 SGHDT, CDR2 YYEEEE. Written as DNA, the CDR3 is TGTGCCAGCCGGGCCTCTAATGAGCAGTTCTTC. Its protein is CASRASNEQFF.

The CDR3 loop is CASSPLSPKITGELFF. The CDR3, as DNA: TGTGCCAGCAGTCCCCTTAGCCCTAAGATAACCGGGGAGCTGTTTTTT. The chain couples TRBV12-3 or TRBV12-4 to TRBJ2-2; D remains ambiguous. The CDR3 is 16 amino acids. V was pared by 5 bases and J by 5 bases, with 18 bases between.

The table lists this clonotype with a few counts. DNA of the CDR3: TGTGCCAGCAGTTACCCCTCGGGGCCCTACAATGAGCAGTTCTTC. This sequence encodes CASSYPSGPYNEQFF. The rearrangement uses TRBV6-5 and TRBJ2-1; D assignment may be TRBD1 or TRBD2 (5 bases each). The germline CDR1 and CDR2 sequences are MNHEY and SVGAGI. The ends were cut back, 2 bases at V and 2 bases at J, with 10 bases in the middle. This CDR3 region has 15 residues.